This T cell receptor (beta chain) was recorded in a study of blood T cell repertoires in COVID-19. At the level of the study: Donors in the United States, Italy and Spain gave samples during acute or convalescent COVID-19. PBMCs, B-cell-depleted T cells, or T cells provided the cDNA or gDNA that made up the material.

Authors' analysis steps: For nucleated cells, counts were estimated from reference gene primer amplification. Data came from immunoSEQ multiplex PCR; TCRdb stores just in-frame clones and leaves some out. For V, J and clone size, that table is used; D and trimming come from the DNA. The data hold about 45,000 clones, with around 70% observed a single time. The CDR3 is 14 residues long. The germline CDR1 and CDR2 sequences are MNHNY and SVGAGI (reference sequence). Trimming left V 7 bases short and J 2 bases short, with 13 bases between. Material for sequencing was peripheral blood. The receptor's source is an older man with acute or convalescent COVID-19. The V gene is TRBV6-6, the J gene TRBJ2-3; D is possibly TRBD2 (5 bases). CDR3 in DNA: TGTGCCAGCATGGCGCCGGGGTCCACAGATACGCAGTATTTT. Its translation is CASMAPGSTDTQYF.